This TCR beta chain was recovered during a study of T cells in Graves' hyperthyroidism and ophthalmopathy. This clonotype has ten or more counts. A much larger clone differs by one base, so this may be a read error. Amplified TCR beta CDR3 regions derived from RNA transcripts. A first-round RT-PCR of the TCR CDR3 used the HTBI primer set. MiXCR, applied by TCRdb to the multiplex PCR reads, yields one record per CDR3 protein. The sample shows some 270,000 distinct CDR3 sequences, roughly 22% of them seen only once. The CDR3 is made up of 17 amino acids. Germline loops: CDR1 MNHEY, CDR2 SVGAGI. The rearrangement links TRBV6-5 to TRBJ2-7; TRBD2 matches at 13 bases. Sequencing was done on a sample of blood. The clonotype originates from a woman aged 40 to 50 with Graves' ophthalmopathy. CDR3 in DNA: TGTACCAGCAGGGGGGGACTAGCGGGGTTGCACGGGGGCGAGCAGTACTTC. It specifies CTSRGGLAGLHGGEQYF.